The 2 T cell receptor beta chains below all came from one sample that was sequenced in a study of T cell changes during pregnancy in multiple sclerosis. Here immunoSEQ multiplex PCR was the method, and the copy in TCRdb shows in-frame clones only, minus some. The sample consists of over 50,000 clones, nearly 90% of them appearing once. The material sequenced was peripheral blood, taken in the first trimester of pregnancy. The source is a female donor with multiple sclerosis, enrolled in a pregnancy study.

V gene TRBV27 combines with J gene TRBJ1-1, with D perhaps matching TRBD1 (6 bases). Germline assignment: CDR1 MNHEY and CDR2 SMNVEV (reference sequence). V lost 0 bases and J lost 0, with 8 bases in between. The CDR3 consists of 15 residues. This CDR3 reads CASSLSDSLNTEAFF. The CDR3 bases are TGTGCCAGCAGTTTATCGGACAGTCTGAACACTGAAGCTTTCTTT.

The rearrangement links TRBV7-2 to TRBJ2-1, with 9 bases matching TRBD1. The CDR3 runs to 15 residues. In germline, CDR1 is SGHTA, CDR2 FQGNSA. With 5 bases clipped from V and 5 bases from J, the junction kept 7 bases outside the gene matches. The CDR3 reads CASSPGDRVNNEQFF. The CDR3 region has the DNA TGTGCCAGCAGCCCCGGGGACAGGGTAAACAATGAGCAGTTCTTC.